The 26 T cell receptor beta chains in this list originate from one sample, sequenced in a study of high-grade serous ovarian cancer treatment subgroups. Tumor samples were taken before definitive surgery or chemotherapy. TCRdb's copy holds only in-frame clones and misses some; the assay was immunoSEQ multiplex PCR. The sample has about 10,000 clones; roughly four fifths are singletons. The sample comprised tumor tissue. These receptor sequences come from a human donor with high-grade serous ovarian cancer.

The rearrangement links TRBV6-5 to TRBJ2-7; D possibly corresponds to TRBD2 (6 bases). The V gene's germline CDR1 is MNHEY and CDR2 SVGAGI. The V gene lost 4 bases and the J gene lost 2 bases, with 15 bases spanning the gap. CDR3 size: 15 residues. The CDR3 spells CASSSRGSGAYEQYF. CDR3 coding DNA: TGTGCCAGCAGTTCCCGTGGTAGCGGAGCCTACGAGCAGTACTTC.

The gene calls are TRBV29-1 and TRBJ2-5; D might be TRBD2 (6 bases). Trimming removed 7 bases at V and 4 bases at J, with 13 bases between. Per germline, CDR1 SQVTM and CDR2 ANQGSEA. The CDR3 has 12 residues. The CDR3 DNA follows: TGCAGCGCCCCCTTGGGGGGAGAGACCCAGTACTTC. Its protein is CSAPLGGETQYF.

The V call is TRBV4-1, the J call TRBJ2-2; no clear D. Trimming shortened V by 4 bases and J by 0 bases, and 3 bases separated the two germline ends. CDR1 and CDR2 from the germline V gene are MGHRA and YSYEKL. This CDR3 has 13 residues. The CDR3 region is CASSPPNTGELFF. DNA of the CDR3: TGCGCCAGCAGCCCACCGAACACCGGGGAGCTGTTTTTT.

J is TRBJ2-3 and V is TRBV28; 10 nucleotides align to TRBD2. Trimming cost V 7 bases and J 6 bases; bases outside gene matches: 7. This CDR3 has 14 amino acids. Germline V gene sequence: CDR1 MDHEN, CDR2 SYDVKM. CDR3 region: CASIQTSGFDTQYF. For the CDR3, the DNA is TGTGCCAGCATCCAGACTAGCGGGTTTGATACGCAGTATTTT.

The chain links TRBV5-1 to TRBJ2-1; 12 bases agree with TRBD2. The germline gives CDR1 SGHRS, CDR2 YFSETQ. The CDR3 runs 15 residues. V lost 1 base to trimming and J lost 7 bases; unmatched junction nucleotides: 3. CDR3 in DNA: TGCGCCAGCAGCTTGACTAGCGGGGGGACTAATGAGCAGTTCTTC. Amino acid sequence: CASSLTSGGTNEQFF.

The J gene is TRBJ1-2, the V gene TRBV27; D may be TRBD1 (5 bases). The CDR3 consists of 13 residues. The V gene's germline CDR1 is MNHEY and CDR2 SMNVEV (reference sequence). The V end lost 4 bases, the J end lost 4 bases, and 10 bases lay between the germline ends. The DNA of the CDR3 is TGTGCCAGCAGTTCCCAGGGCCCCTATGGCTACACCTTC. Translated, it gives CASSSQGPYGYTF.

The rearrangement links TRBV19 to TRBJ1-3; D gene unclear. The V gene lost 4 bases and the J gene lost 0 bases, with 7 bases spanning the gap. This CDR3 spans 14 amino acids. CDR1 and CDR2 (germline): LNHDA, SQIVND (reference sequence). The CDR3 reads CASSTADSGNTIYF. CDR3 in DNA: TGTGCCAGTAGTACCGCGGACTCTGGAAACACCATATATTTT. The full variable domain, in which reference TRBV19 and TRBJ1-3 provide the parts outside the CDR3, is DGGITQSPKYLFRKEGQNVTLSCEQNLNHDAMYWYRQDPGQGLRLIYYSQIVNDFQKGDIAEGYSVSREKKESFPLTVTSAQKNPTAFYLCASSTADSGNTIYFGEGSWLTVV.

V and J are TRBV2 and TRBJ1-1; no definite D call. The CDR3 sequence is 13 residues long. In germline, CDR1 is SNHLY, CDR2 FYNNEI. V lost 6 bases and J lost 5, with 13 bases in between. The CDR3 sequence: CASSRTLKTEAFF. The CDR3 nucleotides read TGTGCCAGCAGCAGGACCCTAAAGACTGAAGCTTTCTTT.

The chain joins TRBV18 to TRBJ2-2; a possible D gene is TRBD1 (7 bases). The V end lost 0 bases, the J end lost 6 bases, and 11 bases lay between the germline ends. The length of the CDR3 is 15 residues. Germline V gene data show CDR1 as KGHSH and CDR2 as LQKENI. CDR3 sequence reads: CASSPPPRGAGELFF. The DNA for the CDR3 is TGTGCCAGCTCACCACCGCCCAGGGGGGCCGGGGAGCTGTTTTTT.

For the CDR3, the DNA is TGTGCCATCAGGGGAGCTTCCGTAGATACGCAGTATTTT. Translated, it gives CAIRGASVDTQYF. The J gene is TRBJ2-3, the V gene TRBV10-3, with D tentatively TRBD2 (5 bases). The CDR3 length is 13 residues. Per germline, CDR1 ENHRY and CDR2 SYGVKD. V was trimmed by 6 bases and J by 5 bases, leaving 12 bases between them.

The chain employs TRBV2 and TRBJ1-5; D might be TRBD1 (6 bases). Germline-derived CDR1 and CDR2 are SNHLY and FYNNEI. Trimming removed 5 bases from V and 5 bases from J, with 13 bases in between. The CDR3 contains 14 residues. The CDR3 sequence is CASSRDTGYQPQHF. The CDR3 nucleotides read TGTGCCAGCAGTAGGGACACAGGTTATCAGCCCCAGCATTTT.

This clone was seen just once. CDR3 loop: CAWSVGRIETQYF. Written as DNA, the CDR3 is TGTGCCTGGAGTGTAGGGCGGATAGAGACCCAGTACTTC. This chain joins TRBV30 and TRBJ2-5; no clear D. Between the trimmed V and J ends, which lost 0 bases and 4 bases, there was a span of 9 bases. Germline lookup yields CDR1 GTSNPN and CDR2 SVGIG (reference sequence). The CDR3 sequence is 13 residues long.

V gene TRBV29-1 combines with J gene TRBJ2-4, with D perhaps TRBD2 (5 bases). The CDR3 sequence is 15 residues long. V was pared by 4 bases and J by 0 bases, with 13 bases between. CDR1 and CDR2 (germline): SQVTM, ANQGSEA. CDR3 DNA: TGCAGCGTTGTGCCTAGCTCGAAAGCCAAAAACATTCAGTACTTC. It yields the protein CSVVPSSKAKNIQYF.

This clone was seen only a few times. The CDR3 nucleotides read TGTGCCGGATGGACCGGACACATTGGCTACACCTTC. This encodes CAGWTGHIGYTF. This chain links TRBV28 with TRBJ1-2; tentative D call: TRBD1 (5 bases). The ends were cut back, 11 bases at V and 7 bases at J, with 17 bases in the middle. The CDR3 sequence is 12 residues long. CDR1 and CDR2 (germline): MDHEN, SYDVKM.

This chain links TRBV9 with TRBJ2-7, with TRBD1 matching over 7 bases. V lost 5 bases to trimming and J lost 6 bases; unmatched junction nucleotides: 11. Germline lookup yields CDR1 SGDLS and CDR2 YYNGEE. CDR3 length equals 14 residues. CDR3 sequence (DNA): TGTGCCAGCAGTAGACAGGGCGGTCGGATCGAGCAGTACTTC. This codes for CASSRQGGRIEQYF.

The chain recombines TRBV19 with TRBJ2-2; 10 bases match TRBD2. The CDR3 extends over 14 amino acids. Germline lookup yields CDR1 LNHDA and CDR2 SQIVND (reference sequence). The J segment lost 6 bases and the V segment lost 6 bases, leaving 4 bases of the junction unmatched. Here the CDR3 reads CASSLAGDSGELFF. The CDR3 DNA follows: TGTGCCAGTAGCCTAGCGGGAGATTCCGGGGAGCTGTTTTTT.

This clone appeared a single time. V usage is TRBV11-3 and J usage is TRBJ2-2; maybe TRBD1 (5 bases). Trimming shortened V by 5 bases and J by 7 bases, and 11 bases separated the two germline ends. The CDR3 runs 13 residues. Germline CDR1 is SGHNT and CDR2 is YENEEA. The CDR3 region has the DNA TGTGCCAGCAGCCGGCAAGGGGTCGGGGAGCTGTTTTTT. It specifies CASSRQGVGELFF.

The chain's CDR3 is CASSPTQYEQYF. In DNA form, the CDR3 reads TGTGCCAGCAGCCCAACCCAATACGAGCAGTACTTC. The gene calls are TRBV6-6 and TRBJ2-7; D not certain. The germline gives CDR1 MNHNY, CDR2 SVGAGI (reference sequence). This CDR3 is built from 12 residues. The V and J ends lost 6 bases and 4 bases respectively, with 10 bases between them.

This clone was found a few times. The chain recombines TRBV27 with TRBJ2-7, with D unclear. Germline V gene lookup returns CDR1 MNHEY and CDR2 SMNVEV (reference sequence). The V and J ends lost 5 bases and 7 bases respectively, with 12 bases between them. The CDR3 totals 12 residues. This CDR3 is CASSQLIGEQYF. DNA of the CDR3: TGTGCCAGCAGTCAGCTTATTGGGGAGCAGTACTTC.

This clone was counted only a few times. The chain has TRBV4-2 and TRBJ1-2; D is uncertain. In germline, CDR1 is LGHNA, CDR2 YNFKEQ. Deletions cut 0 bases from V and 2 bases from J, with 16 bases between. The CDR3 runs 17 residues. The CDR3 protein is CASSQDKVGIRNYGYTF. For the CDR3, the DNA is TGTGCCAGCAGCCAAGACAAAGTCGGGATACGAAACTATGGCTACACCTTC.

In its sample, this clone was seen a few times. The chain couples TRBV28 to TRBJ2-5; 10 bases agree with TRBD1. Germline loops: CDR1 MDHEN, CDR2 SYDVKM. The V segment lost 6 bases and the J segment 5 bases; nucleotides outside the gene matches: 6. This CDR3 has 14 residues. The CDR3: CASRLGQGFETQYF. CDR3 in DNA: TGTGCCAGCAGGTTGGGACAGGGGTTTGAGACCCAGTACTTC.

The chain recombines TRBV5-1 with TRBJ2-7, with a possible D match to TRBD1 (7 bases). The V gene lost 0 bases and the J gene lost 3 bases, with 10 bases spanning the gap. The CDR3 has 14 amino acids. The germline V gene has CDR1 SGHRS and CDR2 YFSETQ. CDR3 coding DNA: TGCGCCAGCAGCTTGGCCCAGGGGGGCTACGAGCAGTACTTC. Protein product: CASSLAQGGYEQYF.

This clone was seen only a few times. This chain links TRBV9 with TRBJ1-1, with a possible D match to TRBD1 (5 bases). Trimming took 0 bases from V and 3 from J, leaving 9 bases between them. There are 14 residues in the CDR3. Germline V CDR1 and CDR2: SGDLS, YYNGEE. CDR3 sequence (DNA): TGTGCCAGCAGCGTAGCAGGGATACACACTGAAGCTTTCTTT. It is translated as CASSVAGIHTEAFF.

The chain couples TRBV6-5 to TRBJ2-7; a possible D gene is TRBD2 (6 bases). Germline CDR1 is MNHEY and CDR2 is SVGAGI. The V end lost 10 bases, the J end lost 3 bases, and 19 bases lay between the germline ends. The CDR3 covers 14 residues. The CDR3 loop reads CATRAGLLYYEQYF. CDR3 bases: TGTGCCACTCGGGCGGGACTGCTTTACTACGAGCAGTACTTC.

V usage is TRBV5-1 and J usage is TRBJ2-1; 8 nucleotides line up with TRBD2. The V gene's germline CDR1 is SGHRS and CDR2 YFSETQ. V gave up 1 base and J gave up 0 bases; unmatched junction bases: 12. CDR3 length equals 19 residues. The CDR3 DNA follows: TGCGCCAGCAGCTTGAGCGCGCTAGCGGGTTTTCGCTCCTACAATGAGCAGTTCTTC. This translates into CASSLSALAGFRSYNEQFF.

J is TRBJ2-2 and V is TRBV7-3, with D unresolved. CDR3 size: 14 residues. V lost 1 base and J 8 bases, leaving 11 bases between the germline ends. Germline V gene data show CDR1 as SGHTA and CDR2 as FQGTGA. The CDR3 is CASSLNSGRGELFF. For the CDR3, the DNA is TGTGCCAGCAGCTTAAATTCTGGTAGAGGGGAGCTGTTTTTT.